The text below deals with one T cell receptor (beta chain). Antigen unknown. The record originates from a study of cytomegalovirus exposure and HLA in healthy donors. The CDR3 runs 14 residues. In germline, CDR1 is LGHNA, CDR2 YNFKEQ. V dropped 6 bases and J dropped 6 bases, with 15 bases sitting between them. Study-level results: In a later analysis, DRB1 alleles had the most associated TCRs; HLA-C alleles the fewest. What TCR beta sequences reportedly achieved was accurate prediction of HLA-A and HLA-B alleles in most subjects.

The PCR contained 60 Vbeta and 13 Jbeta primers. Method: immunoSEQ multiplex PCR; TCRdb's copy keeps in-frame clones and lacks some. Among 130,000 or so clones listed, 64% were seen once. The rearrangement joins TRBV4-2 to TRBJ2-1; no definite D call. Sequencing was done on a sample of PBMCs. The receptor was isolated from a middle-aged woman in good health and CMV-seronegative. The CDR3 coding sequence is TGTGCCAGCAGTCTCGTGGTTGATAGCAATGAGCAGTTCTTC. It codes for CASSLVVDSNEQFF.